The 8 T cell receptor beta chains below all came from one sample that was sequenced in a study of response to subunit inactivated influenza vaccine. From the RT-PCR reads, TCRdb called clonotypes with MiXCR, one entry per CDR3 protein. Altogether about 540,000 distinct CDR3 sequences are present, approximately 22% being singletons, with the ten largest covering 2.5% to 3.5%. These same records also appear under a second study, on T cells expressing NK-cell markers. That report adds: Scientists made TCR beta cDNA using 5'RACE template switching with UMIs.

The input for sequencing was CD4+ T cells sorted from PBMCs, taken roughly 12 days after vaccination. These receptors were collected from a man between 45 and 60 years old who received an inactivated influenza vaccine.

The gene calls are TRBV5-5 and TRBJ1-1; D not certain. CDR1 is SGHKS, CDR2 YYEKEE, per germline (reference sequence). V was clipped by 0 bases and J by 7 bases, with 10 bases between them. The CDR3 runs 13 residues. The CDR3 DNA reads as TGTGCCAGCAGCTTGGGGTACAACGTTGAAGCTTTCTTT. It codes for CASSLGYNVEAFF.

This clonotype was detected a few times. The chain employs TRBV18 and TRBJ2-2, with 11 bases lining up with TRBD2. Germline values: CDR1 KGHSH, CDR2 LQKENI. The CDR3 totals 16 residues. The junction had 4 bases not matched to a gene; V was cut back by 3 bases and J by 4 bases. As DNA, the CDR3 is TGTGCCAGCTCACCGGGACTAGCGGATCCCACCGGGGAGCTGTTTTTT. Protein sequence: CASSPGLADPTGELFF. Drawing the rest from reference TRBV18 and TRBJ2-2, the complete variable domain is NAGVMQNPRHLVRRRGQEARLRCSPMKGHSHVYWYRQLPEEGLKFMVYLQKENIIDESGMPKERFSAEFPKEGPSILRIQQVVRGDSAAYFCASSPGLADPTGELFFGEGSRLTVL.

The V gene is TRBV5-1, the J gene TRBJ2-1; 12 nucleotides line up with TRBD2. The ends lost 0 bases at V and 9 bases at J; junction bases unmatched: 7. CDR1 and CDR2 from the germline V gene are SGHRS and YFSETQ. This CDR3 is 16 amino acids long. CDR3 protein: CASSLATSGSGGEQFF. The CDR3 nucleotides are TGCGCCAGCAGCTTGGCGACTAGCGGGAGTGGTGGTGAGCAGTTCTTC. The variable domain in full, completed from reference TRBV5-1 and TRBJ2-1, reads KAGVTQTPRYLIKTRGQQVTLSCSPISGHRSVSWYQQTPGQGLQFLFEYFSETQRNKGNFPGRFSGRQFSNSRSEMNVSTLELGDSALYLCASSLATSGSGGEQFFGPGTRLTVL.

The chain combines TRBV9 with TRBJ2-1, with 10 bases fitting TRBD2. J lost 7 bases, V lost 2 bases, and 3 bases had no gene match. The CDR3 loop spans 14 amino acids. The germline V gene encodes CDR1 SGDLS and CDR2 YYNGEE. CDR3 protein: CASSVGLAANEQFF. Here the CDR3 DNA reads TGTGCCAGCAGCGTCGGACTAGCGGCAAATGAGCAGTTCTTC.

Ten or more counts support this clonotype. V usage is TRBV10-3 and J usage is TRBJ2-7; 13 bases align to TRBD2. J was trimmed by 7 bases and V by 7 bases; bases with no gene match: 10. This CDR3 has 15 amino acids. Germline V gene sequence: CDR1 ENHRY, CDR2 SYGVKD. The CDR3 loop reads CAIKRTSGRAGEQYF. DNA of the CDR3: TGTGCCATCAAAAGAACTAGCGGGAGGGCCGGGGAGCAGTACTTC.

The chain employs TRBV12-3 or TRBV12-4 and TRBJ2-3; tentatively, D is TRBD2 (6 bases). The CDR3 has 15 residues. The germline V and J ends were trimmed by 7 bases and 1 base, with 15 bases remaining between them. The CDR3 loop reads CASTPGSGRTDTQYF. As DNA, the CDR3 is TGTGCCAGCACTCCTGGTAGCGGCCGCACAGATACGCAGTATTTT.

The table lists this clonotype with a few counts. The DNA for the CDR3 is TGTGCCAGCACGCAAGGGGCAGGGTTTGGAAACACCATATATTTT. It encodes CASTQGAGFGNTIYF. The chain joins TRBV3-1 to TRBJ1-3; D perhaps matches TRBD1 (5 bases). Germline assignment: CDR1 LGHDT and CDR2 YNNKEL (reference sequence). The CDR3 spans 15 residues. The V end lost 7 bases, the J end lost 3 bases, and 16 bases lay between the germline ends. The whole variable domain, filled in from reference TRBV3-1 and TRBJ1-3, reads DTAVSQTPKYLVTQMGNDKSIKCEQNLGHDTMYWYKQDSKKFLKIMFSYNNKELIINETVPNRFSPKSPDKAHLNLHINSLELGDSAVYFCASTQGAGFGNTIYFGEGSWLTVV.

Many counts were recorded for this clonotype. The rearrangement joins TRBV20-1 to TRBJ2-3, with 8 bases fitting TRBD2. Losses at the gene ends were 5 bases for V and 2 bases for J; bases not matched to a gene: 9. The CDR3 extends over 15 amino acids. The germline V gene has CDR1 DFQATT and CDR2 SNEGSKA (reference sequence). The CDR3, as DNA: TGCAGTGCTTCCGGGACTAGAACACTCACAGATACGCAGTATTTT. Amino acid sequence: CSASGTRTLTDTQYF.